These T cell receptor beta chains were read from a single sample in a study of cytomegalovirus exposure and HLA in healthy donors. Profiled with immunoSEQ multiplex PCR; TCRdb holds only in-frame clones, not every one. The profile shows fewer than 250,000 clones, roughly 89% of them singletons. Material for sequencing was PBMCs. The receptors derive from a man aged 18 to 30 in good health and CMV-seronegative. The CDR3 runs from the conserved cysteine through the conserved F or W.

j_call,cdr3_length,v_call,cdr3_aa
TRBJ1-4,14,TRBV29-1,CSVAEDRGYEKLFF
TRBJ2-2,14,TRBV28,CASRRQGYTGELFF
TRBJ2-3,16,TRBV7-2,CASSSWTSGGTDTQYF
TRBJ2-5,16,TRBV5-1,CASSLAGTSGSETQYF
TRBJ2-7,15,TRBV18,CASSPSLGVAAEQYF
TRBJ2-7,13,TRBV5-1,CASSAGTDYEQYF
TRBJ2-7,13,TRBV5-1,CASSGQPSAEQYF
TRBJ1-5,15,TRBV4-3,CASSQEWGGNQPQHF
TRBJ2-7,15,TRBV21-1,CASSKVDGGTYEQYF
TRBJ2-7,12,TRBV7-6,CASSSGYYEQYF
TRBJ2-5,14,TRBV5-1,CASNSAGLQETQYF
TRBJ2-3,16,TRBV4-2,CASSQALAGGTDTQYF
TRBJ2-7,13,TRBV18,CASSRGGSDEQYF
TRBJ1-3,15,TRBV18,CASSPVRGTGNTIYF
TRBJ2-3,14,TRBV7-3,CASSLSRDTDTQYF
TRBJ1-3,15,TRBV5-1,CASSLDRGAGNTIYF
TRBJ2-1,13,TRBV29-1,CSATGVRYNEQFF
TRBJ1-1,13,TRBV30,CAWSPSFMTEAFF
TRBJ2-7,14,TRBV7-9,CASSWTGSLNEQYF
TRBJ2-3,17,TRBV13,CASSFLYGTLHENAQYF
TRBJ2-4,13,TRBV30,CAWARTSLRIQYF
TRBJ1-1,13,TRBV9,CASTRDMNTEAFF
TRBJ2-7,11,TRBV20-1,CSSGAGYEQYF
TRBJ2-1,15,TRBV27,CASTPGTSSYNEQFF
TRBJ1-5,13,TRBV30,CACHGGPGQPQHF
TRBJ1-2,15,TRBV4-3,CASSQDFQGGYGYTF
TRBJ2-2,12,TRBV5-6,CASSLATGELFF
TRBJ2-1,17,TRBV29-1,CSVESGVAGVPYNEQFF
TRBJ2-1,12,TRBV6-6,CASSYSDRSQFF
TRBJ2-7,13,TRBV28,CATTGHGSYEQYF
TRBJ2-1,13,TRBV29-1,CSVEDGTDNEQFF
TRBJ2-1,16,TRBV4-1,CASSSSSGGVRGEQFF
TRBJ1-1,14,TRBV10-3,CAISDNGANTEAFF
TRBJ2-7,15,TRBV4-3,CASSQDYDSGYEQYF
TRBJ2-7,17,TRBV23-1,CASRMPGQGTRVYEQYF
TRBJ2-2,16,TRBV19,CASRRDRASNTGELFF
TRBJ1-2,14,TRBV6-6,CASSYQTGGYGYTF
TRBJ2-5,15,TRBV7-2,CASSLVGGPRETQYF
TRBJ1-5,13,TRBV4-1,CASSQDRGWPQHF
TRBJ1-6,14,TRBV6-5,CASSYGRNNSPLHF
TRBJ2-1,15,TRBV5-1,CASSLGSSRYNEQFF
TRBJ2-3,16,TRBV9,CASSVAHQQNTDTQYF
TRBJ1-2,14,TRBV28,CASTGYRQYYGYTF
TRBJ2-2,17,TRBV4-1,CASSQLPGTGSTGELFF
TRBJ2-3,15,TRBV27,CASSQGVTSTDTQYF
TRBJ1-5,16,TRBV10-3,CAISDVLGGSNQPQHF
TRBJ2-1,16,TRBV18,CASSLSLAGLYNEQFF
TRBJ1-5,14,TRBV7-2,CASNLLGANQPQHF